What follows is one T cell receptor (beta chain) and its context. Clones were sequenced by immunoSEQ multiplex PCR, and TCRdb holds only the in-frame ones, with some missing. The sample yields around 110,000 clones, approximately 78% seen once. The sample originates from a study of blood T cell repertoires in COVID-19. Background on the study: Italy, Spain and the United States were the sources of the convalescent and acute COVID-19 samples.

Losses at the gene ends were 4 bases for V and 8 bases for J; bases not matched to a gene: 11. There are 16 residues in the CDR3. From germline, CDR1 is SGHVS and CDR2 FQNEAQ. The chain combines TRBV7-8 with TRBJ1-2; 12 bases agree with TRBD1. The receptor was derived from a man between 65 and 79 years old with acute or convalescent COVID-19. Sequencing input: peripheral blood. CDR3 sequence (DNA): TGTGCCAGCAGCTCAAGCGAACGGGACAGGGGGCGAGGCTACACCTTC. Translated, it gives CASSSSERDRGRGYTF.